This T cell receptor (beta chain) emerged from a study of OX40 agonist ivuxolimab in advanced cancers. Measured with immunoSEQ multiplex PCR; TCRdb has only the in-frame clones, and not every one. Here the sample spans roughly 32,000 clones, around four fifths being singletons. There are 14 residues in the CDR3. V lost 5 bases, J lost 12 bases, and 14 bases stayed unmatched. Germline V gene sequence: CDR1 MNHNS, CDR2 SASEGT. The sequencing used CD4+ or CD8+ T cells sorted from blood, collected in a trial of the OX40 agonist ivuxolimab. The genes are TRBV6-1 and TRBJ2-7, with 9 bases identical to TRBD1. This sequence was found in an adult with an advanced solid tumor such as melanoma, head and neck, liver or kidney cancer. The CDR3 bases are TGTGCCAGCAGTCGGCAGAGGACAGGGGACCTCCGGTACTTC. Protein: CASSRQRTGDLRYF.